This T cell receptor (beta chain) was retrieved from a study of T cells in Graves' hyperthyroidism and ophthalmopathy. Amplification of TCR beta CDR3 regions used RNA as the template. A set of HTBI primers served as the primers for a first-round RT-PCR of the TCR CDR3. TCRdb analysed the multiplex PCR reads with MiXCR anew, one entry per CDR3 protein. The sample contains approximately 500,000 distinct CDR3 sequences, 46% of which appear only once. The V and J ends lost 6 bases and 7 bases, in that order; junction bases with no gene match: 11. The CDR3 extends over 16 amino acids. Looked up from germline, CDR1 is SEHNR and CDR2 is FQNEAQ (reference sequence).

The chain links TRBV7-9 to TRBJ1-4, with 10 bases matching TRBD1. The clonotype was recovered from a young woman with Graves' hyperthyroidism. Sequencing was performed on peripheral blood or thyroid tissue (not recorded which). This CDR3 reads CASSSPDRGRSEKLFF. In DNA, the CDR3 is TGTGCCAGCAGTTCCCCAGACAGGGGGCGGAGTGAAAAACTGTTTTTT.